In its sample, the clone carrying this T cell receptor beta chain was seen once. Its specificity is unknown. Libraries were prepared by immunoSEQ multiplex PCR; TCRdb keeps only in-frame clonotypes and omits some of them. The profile covers tens of thousands of clones, with roughly 78% appearing a single time and roughly 2% taken by the ten largest. This sample was included in a study of vaccination effects on CD4 cells after COVID-19. Overall study findings and caveats: Late after vaccination, infection- and vaccine-induced clones showed marked clonal contraction. No early post-infection timepoints were available in the study, which also included few convalescent patients.

This CDR3 is 15 amino acids long. After removal of 4 bases from V and 7 bases from J, the junction contained 8 bases not matched to a gene. The germline V gene encodes CDR1 SGHTA and CDR2 FQGNSA. The ViraFEST assay expanded antigen-specific CD4+ T cells with viral peptide pools before sequencing. CD4+ T cells were isolated after less than 13 days of culture. Two doses of BNT162b2 or mRNA-1273 vaccine were administered to participants. This rearrangement joins TRBV7-2 to TRBJ2-1; 9 bases are shared with TRBD2. The input for sequencing was CD4+ T cells from PBMCs cultured with HCoV-OC43 spike peptides, taken after COVID-19 vaccination. Subset of the sample: HCoV-OC43 spike overlapping peptide pool stimulation. The TCR sequence derives from a human donor who received a COVID-19 vaccine. CDR3 region: CASSSQRGAGNEQFF. The CDR3 bases are TGTGCCAGCAGCTCCCAGCGGGGGGCGGGGAATGAGCAGTTCTTC.